Below, 10 T cell receptor beta chains from the same sample are listed, as sequenced in a study of T cell repertoires in cytomegalovirus infection (dated 2019 in TCRdb). Sequencing was performed on an Illumina HiSeq 1500. TCRdb reprocessed the public reads (quality trimming at Q25 with fastp, clone calling with MiXCR) and kept in-frame beta chains. Rows are combined by CDR3 protein, so each entry shows the most common genes and DNA. Recorded for this sample are around 330,000 distinct CDR3 sequences; about a sixth of them occurred a single time. Around 13% of the sample goes to the ten largest clones. Source material: PBMCs. These receptor sequences come from a human donor in good health (CMV status not recorded). Some clones in this sample may be carry-over from other donors' samples.

This clonotype was counted many times. The chain uses TRBV7-6 and TRBJ2-3; maybe TRBD1 (6 bases). Trimming took off 0 bases at V and 5 bases at J, with 18 bases between the two ends. Germline CDR1 reads SGHVS; CDR2 reads FNYEAQ. There are 17 residues in the CDR3. DNA of the CDR3: TGTGCCAGCAGCTTAGCGCCGGGACAATCTGCAGGAGATACGCAGTATTTT. Its translation: CASSLAPGQSAGDTQYF.

In its sample, this clonotype was seen once. The chain employs TRBV12-3 or TRBV12-4 and TRBJ2-1; 16 positions agree with TRBD2. The CDR3 has 14 amino acids. V lost 3 bases, J lost 15 bases, and 5 bases stayed unmatched. The CDR3 nucleotides are TGTGCCAGCAGTTTGGGACTAGCGGGGGGGCAACCGTTCTTC. It translates to CASSLGLAGGQPFF.

The table lists this clonotype with many counts. The chain recombines TRBV11-3 with TRBJ2-2; no clear D. Germline CDR1 is SGHNT and CDR2 is YENEEA. This CDR3 spans 14 amino acids. V was clipped by 0 bases and J by 7 bases, with 9 bases between them. CDR3 loop: CASSLEGWGGELFF. The CDR3 nucleotides are TGTGCCAGCAGCTTAGAAGGCTGGGGCGGGGAGCTGTTTTTT.

The count of this clonotype is one. The V and J genes are TRBV5-1 and TRBJ1-2; a weak D match, TRBD1 (5 bases). Trimming pared 2 bases from V and 2 bases from J, leaving 10 bases between. There are 14 residues in the CDR3. Germline V gene data show CDR1 as SGHRS and CDR2 as YFSETQ. CDR3 bases: TGCGCCAGCAGCTTTTCGACAGAGAACTATGGCTACACCTTC. This codes for CASSFSTENYGYTF.

The chain links TRBV9 to TRBJ2-7; TRBD2 matches at 9 bases. V was clipped by 0 bases and J by 1 base; unmatched bases: 5. This CDR3 has 16 residues. The germline CDR1 and CDR2 sequences are SGDLS and YYNGEE. CDR3 loop: CASSVGALAGSYEQYF. CDR3 sequence (DNA): TGTGCCAGCAGCGTAGGGGCCCTAGCGGGGTCCTACGAGCAGTACTTC.

This clonotype was found many times. The V call is TRBV7-2, the J call TRBJ2-1; 7 nucleotides align to TRBD2. V trimming: 5 bases; J trimming: 5 bases; junction bases outside the gene matches: 12. Germline V CDR1 and CDR2: SGHTA, FQGNSA. The CDR3 extends over 16 amino acids. For the CDR3, the DNA is TGTGCCAGCAGCCCCAGACCGGGGGGTGGAAACAATGAGCAGTTCTTC. This translates into CASSPRPGGGNNEQFF.

This chain links TRBV4-1 with TRBJ2-6; D remains unclear. V lost 7 bases and J 2 bases, leaving 27 bases between the germline ends. There are 20 residues in the CDR3. CDR1 is MGHRA, CDR2 YSYEKL, per germline. Here the CDR3 reads CASNHDPRRLMPAGANVLTF. CDR3 in DNA: TGCGCCAGCAACCACGATCCGAGGAGATTAATGCCGGCTGGGGCCAACGTCCTGACTTTC.

This clonotype was seen repeatedly, ten times or more. The rearrangement links TRBV7-6 to TRBJ1-2, with 9 bases that match TRBD1. Looked up from germline, CDR1 is SGHVS and CDR2 is FNYEAQ. V lost 1 base and J lost 8; bases outside the gene matches: 8. The length of the CDR3 is 15 residues. The CDR3 loop is CASSLDIQGARGYTF. CDR3 in DNA: TGTGCCAGCAGCTTAGATATACAGGGGGCGAGAGGCTACACCTTC.

This clonotype was counted many times. The chain uses TRBV29-1 and TRBJ2-3, with 10 bases that match TRBD2. Trimming removed 6 bases from V and 0 bases from J; junction bases left unmatched: 3. CDR1 and CDR2 from the germline V gene are SQVTM and ANQGSEA. This CDR3 spans 14 amino acids. This CDR3 is CSVSGGESTDTQYF. The CDR3 DNA follows: TGCAGCGTGAGCGGGGGGGAAAGCACAGATACGCAGTATTTT.

This clonotype was counted many times. The rearrangement joins TRBV12-3 or TRBV12-4 to TRBJ1-5, with D unclear. The CDR3 sequence is 14 residues long. V was trimmed by 6 bases and J by 3 bases, leaving 12 bases between them. The DNA for the CDR3 is TGTGCCAGCAGCCAAGACGGAAACAATCAGCCCCAGCATTTT. Amino acids: CASSQDGNNQPQHF.